The 11 T cell receptor beta chains presented below share a single source sample, sequenced in a study of technical replicates of blood from a handful of donors. Repertoires were generated with immunoSEQ multiplex PCR, while TCRdb's copy carries only in-frame clones and drops some. The sample holds some 87,000 clones, about 92% seen once. Sample: T cells isolated from PBMCs. The receptors come from a human donor in good health.

The V gene is TRBV9, the J gene TRBJ1-3; a weak D match, TRBD1 (5 bases). V was trimmed by 3 bases and J by 2 bases, leaving 6 bases between them. CDR1 and CDR2 (germline): SGDLS, YYNGEE. The CDR3 extends over 13 amino acids. The CDR3 nucleotides are TGTGCCAGCAGCGAGGGGACTGGAAACACCATATATTTT. Amino acid sequence: CASSEGTGNTIYF.

The V and J genes are TRBV9 and TRBJ1-2; D is possibly TRBD1 (6 bases). Germline CDR1 reads SGDLS; CDR2 reads YYNGEE. V gave up 0 bases and J gave up 4 bases, with 13 bases separating them. The CDR3 spans 15 residues. The CDR3 nucleotides are TGTGCCAGCAGCGTAGGGCAGGGGCCCACCTATGGCTACACCTTC. This translates into CASSVGQGPTYGYTF.

This clone was picked up a small number of times. Here the CDR3 reads CASSLAGRWNTEAFF. CDR3 DNA sequence: TGTGCCAGCAGCTTGGCCGGCAGGTGGAACACTGAAGCTTTCTTT. The chain uses TRBV5-6 and TRBJ1-1; no reliable D call. The CDR3 totals 15 residues. V lost 0 bases and J 1 base, leaving 10 bases between the germline ends. Germline CDR1 reads SGHDT; CDR2 reads YYEEEE.

This sequence joins TRBV6-1 and TRBJ2-7; 9 nucleotides align to TRBD1. CDR1 is MNHNS and CDR2 is SASEGT in the germline V gene. There are 14 residues in the CDR3. V dropped 8 bases and J dropped 3; count of bases not matched to a gene: 8. The CDR3 is CASAHRDRVYEQYF. DNA of the CDR3: TGTGCCAGCGCCCATCGGGACAGGGTCTACGAGCAGTACTTC.

This sequence joins TRBV5-1 and TRBJ1-2; D is uncertain. Germline assignment: CDR1 SGHRS and CDR2 YFSETQ. CDR3 size: 16 residues. V lost 0 bases, J lost 0 bases, and 12 bases lay in between. CDR3 nucleotide sequence: TGCGCCAGCAGCTTGGCCTCCGGGGTAGCTAACTATGGCTACACCTTC. Amino acids: CASSLASGVANYGYTF. Combining the CDR3 with reference TRBV5-1 and TRBJ1-2 gives the whole variable domain KAGVTQTPRYLIKTRGQQVTLSCSPISGHRSVSWYQQTPGQGLQFLFEYFSETQRNKGNFPGRFSGRQFSNSRSEMNVSTLELGDSALYLCASSLASGVANYGYTFGSGTRLTVV.

The V call is TRBV25-1, the J call TRBJ2-1; D gene ambiguous. Trimming removed 5 bases from V and 9 bases from J, with 17 bases in between. This CDR3 has 14 amino acids. Germline CDR1 and CDR2: MGHDK and SYGVNS. The CDR3 spells CASSYKEVVGEQFF. The CDR3 DNA sequence: TGTGCCAGCAGTTATAAAGAAGTCGTCGGTGAGCAGTTCTTC.

The chain employs TRBV5-1 and TRBJ2-7; TRBD2 matches 9 bases. CDR3 size: 16 residues. J gave up 1 base and V 1 base, and 6 bases lay outside the gene matches. CDR1 is SGHRS, CDR2 YFSETQ, per germline. The CDR3 bases are TGCGCCAGCAGCTTGACTAGCGGGCCCCTTTCCTACGAGCAGTACTTC. This translates into CASSLTSGPLSYEQYF.

The chain links TRBV11-2 to TRBJ2-1; possibly TRBD1 for D (6 bases). The V gene lost 8 bases and the J gene lost 0 bases, with 14 bases spanning the gap. This CDR3 is built from 15 residues. Germline V gives CDR1 SGHAT, CDR2 FQNNGV. The CDR3 nucleotides read TGTGCCAGCGAACCACAGGGATTCTCCTACAATGAGCAGTTCTTC. It yields the protein CASEPQGFSYNEQFF.

In its sample, this clone was seen once. This chain connects TRBV9 to TRBJ2-1; 8 nucleotides agree with TRBD2. The CDR3 loop spans 15 amino acids. The germline CDR1 and CDR2 sequences are SGDLS and YYNGEE. With 0 bases clipped from V and 5 bases from J, the junction kept 4 bases outside the gene matches. CDR3 nucleotide sequence: TGTGCCAGCAGCGTAGCCGGGAGGGCGGACAATGAGCAGTTCTTC. This sequence encodes CASSVAGRADNEQFF.

The chain couples TRBV10-3 to TRBJ1-2; D not certain. V gave up 8 bases and J gave up 4 bases, with 14 bases separating them. This CDR3 comprises 13 residues. CDR1 ENHRY and CDR2 SYGVKD come from the germline V gene. The chain's CDR3 is CAIGMDGVYGYTF. CDR3 in DNA: TGTGCCATCGGTATGGACGGGGTCTATGGCTACACCTTC.

This chain connects TRBV6-5 to TRBJ1-1; D remains ambiguous. Between the trimmed V and J ends, which lost 5 bases and 6 bases, there was a span of 13 bases. CDR1 and CDR2 from the germline V gene are MNHEY and SVGAGI. The CDR3 consists of 13 residues. The CDR3 protein is CASSLGGGAEAFF. The CDR3 nucleotides are TGTGCCAGCAGTCTCGGAGGAGGCGCTGAAGCTTTCTTT.